The source of this T cell receptor beta chain is a study of T cells in Graves' hyperthyroidism and ophthalmopathy (dated by TCRdb to between 2019 and 2020). Regarding the study in general: Peripheral blood samples were taken at initial diagnosis, before any treatment was given. TCR V-J signatures able to tell the groups apart were searched for in a discovery cohort of 95 to 100 patients, of whom fewer than 45 had Graves' ophthalmopathy and under 65 had stable Graves' hyperthyroidism. An independent validation cohort of 18 to 20 hyperthyroidism patients and about 15 patients who later progressed to ophthalmopathy tested prospective prediction of ophthalmopathy. The 95 to 100 discovery patients were randomly divided into training and test sets at a 7:3 ratio. The study also compared thyroid tissue and blood T-cell repertoires from five or six Graves' hyperthyroidism patients. After sampling, hyperthyroidism patients received methimazole starting at 30 mg daily, and ophthalmopathy patients received high-dose intravenous methylprednisolone. The paper describes TCR Vbeta CDR3 sequencing of about 140 peripheral blood samples, made up of fewer than 50 ophthalmopathy patients, 70 to 75 hyperthyroidism patients and some 17 progressor patients.

Study-level results and caveats: Most expanded thyroid clonotypes (frequency above 0.001) were also found in blood, which suggests that blood repertoires may mirror thyroid immune responses. Ophthalmopathy was separated from stable hyperthyroidism by a 13 V-J signature model, with just over 85% sensitivity and about 81% specificity obtained in cross-validation and 80%/75% obtained in testing. No statistical method was used to fix the sample size in advance, and group allocation was not hidden from the investigators. During validation, the model predicted progression to ophthalmopathy a median of around six months ahead of onset, with just under 71% sensitivity and about 75% specificity.

This clonotype was counted many times. Its antigen is still unknown. No per-base quality is available; no much larger clone lies one base away. The CDR3 has 14 amino acids, counting the end cysteine and phenylalanine. The CDR3 DNA has 42 bases and is translated from base 1. The germline V gene (reference sequence) gives CDR1 as SEHNR and CDR2 as FQNEAQ. The junction shows trimming of 4 bases on V and 5 bases on J, and the gene matches do not reach 2 bases of it. Stable Graves' hyperthyroidism was defined as the absence of progression to ophthalmopathy over 18 months of follow-up. Hyperthyroidism patients were aged 18 to 65 years and newly diagnosed, with disease duration of less than 2 months. The study excluded patients with uncontrolled infections, other autoimmune diseases, pregnancy or lactation. Diagnoses were established on the basis of clinical symptoms, serum thyroxine and TRAb, thyroid ultrasound, and orbital computed tomography. Ficoll-Paque density gradient centrifugation was used to isolate PBMCs from approximately 11 ml of fresh peripheral blood. Trizol reagent was used to extract total RNA, and RNA quality was then checked on an Agilent 2100 Bioanalyzer.

The TCR beta CDR3 regions were amplified from RNA transcripts. The TCR CDR3 was subjected to a first round of RT-PCR using the HTBI primer set and the Qiagen OneStep RT-PCR kit. The libraries were constructed in a second round of multiplex PCR and then size-selected and purified. Libraries were sequenced paired-end with 100 bp reads on an Illumina HiSeq2000. The paper's data handling went like this. SOAPnuke was used to process the raw data, with reads discarded if the reads contained adapters or uncalled bases, had a mean Phred below 15, or lacked an exact constant-primer or identifier match. High-quality paired reads were merged using COPE v1.2.5, and each unique nucleotide sequence was defined as a clonotype. MiTCR v1.1 was used to align the clonotypes against IMGT TRBV, TRBD and TRBJ reference segments. Analysis was restricted to V-J combinations with a frequency above 0.0001, which covered roughly 99% of repertoires. The TCS score was defined as the ratio of F50 (clonal expansion) to E x V (chaos), calculated using BLOSUM62-based TCRdist between CDR3 peptides within each V-J. Welch's t-statistics and random forest reduced 500 to 550 V-J features to roughly 13, which were used in a naive Bayes classifier (R e1071). TCRdb reprocessing: public reads trimmed at Q25 with fastp, clones called with MiXCR, in-frame beta chains kept. When rows share a CDR3 protein, they turn into one entry using the most common DNA and genes. The V and J calls were not made by the authors but by TCRdb's processing. The sample yields 550,000 to 650,000 distinct CDR3 sequences; about 14% were counted once. The ten largest clones add up to around 14% of the sample.

The sequence was obtained from a woman aged 40-49 years with Graves' hyperthyroidism. The receptor chain draws on TRBV7-9 and TRBJ2-1; TRBD1 fits 10 bases in the junction. The sequencing sample was made of blood. CDR3 protein: CASSSGQGDNEQFF. The DNA sequence is given as TGTGCCAGCAGCTCCGGACAGGGGGACAATGAGCAGTTCTTC.